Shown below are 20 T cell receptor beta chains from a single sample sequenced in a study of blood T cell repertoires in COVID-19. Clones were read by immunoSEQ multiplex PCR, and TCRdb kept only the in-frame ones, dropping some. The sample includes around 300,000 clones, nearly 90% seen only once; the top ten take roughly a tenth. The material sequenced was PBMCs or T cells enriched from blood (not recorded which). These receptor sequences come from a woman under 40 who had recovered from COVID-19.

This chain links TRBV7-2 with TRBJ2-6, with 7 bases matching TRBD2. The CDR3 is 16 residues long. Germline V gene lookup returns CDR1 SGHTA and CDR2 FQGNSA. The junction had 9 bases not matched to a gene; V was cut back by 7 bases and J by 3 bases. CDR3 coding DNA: TGTGCCAGCACCGGACGGGGGGTCTTTGGGGCCAACGTCCTGACTTTC. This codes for CASTGRGVFGANVLTF. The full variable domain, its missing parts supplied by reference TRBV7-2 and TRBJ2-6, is GAGVSQSPSNKVTEKGKDVELRCDPISGHTALYWYRQSLGQGLEFLIYFQGNSAPDKSGLPSDRFSAERTGGSVSTLTIQRTQQEDSAVYLCASTGRGVFGANVLTFGAGSRLTVL.

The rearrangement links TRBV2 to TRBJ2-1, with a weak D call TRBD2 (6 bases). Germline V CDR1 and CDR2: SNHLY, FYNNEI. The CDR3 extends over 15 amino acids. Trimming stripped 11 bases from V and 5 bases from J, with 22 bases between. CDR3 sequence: CAQPELAHSNNEQFF. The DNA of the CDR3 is TGTGCCCAGCCGGAACTAGCTCATTCCAACAATGAGCAGTTCTTC.

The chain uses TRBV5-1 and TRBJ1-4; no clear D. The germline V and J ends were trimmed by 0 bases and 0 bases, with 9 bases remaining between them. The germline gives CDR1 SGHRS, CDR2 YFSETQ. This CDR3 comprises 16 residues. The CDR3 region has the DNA TGCGCCAGCAGCTTGGAGCCGTTTACAACTAATGAAAAACTGTTTTTT. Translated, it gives CASSLEPFTTNEKLFF. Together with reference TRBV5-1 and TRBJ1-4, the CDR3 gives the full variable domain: KAGVTQTPRYLIKTRGQQVTLSCSPISGHRSVSWYQQTPGQGLQFLFEYFSETQRNKGNFPGRFSGRQFSNSRSEMNVSTLELGDSALYLCASSLEPFTTNEKLFFGSGTQLSVL.

The chain's CDR3 is CSVALAGGVPYF. Here the CDR3 DNA reads TGCAGCGTTGCTCTAGCGGGAGGGGTCCCCTATTTT. V usage is TRBV29-1 and J usage is TRBJ2-3; TRBD2 matches at 12 bases. In germline, CDR1 is SQVTM, CDR2 ANQGSEA. CDR3 length: 12 amino acids. The ends lost 4 bases at V and 15 bases at J; junction bases unmatched: 8.

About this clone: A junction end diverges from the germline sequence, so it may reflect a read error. CDR3 DNA: TGTGCCAGCAGCCTAGCGGGAGGGCCATACAATGAGCAGTTCTTC. Protein sequence: CASSLAGGPYNEQFF. The chain is built from TRBV11-1 and TRBJ2-1, with 12 bases matching TRBD2. Germline CDR1 SGHAT, CDR2 FQDESV (reference sequence). The CDR3 has 15 residues.

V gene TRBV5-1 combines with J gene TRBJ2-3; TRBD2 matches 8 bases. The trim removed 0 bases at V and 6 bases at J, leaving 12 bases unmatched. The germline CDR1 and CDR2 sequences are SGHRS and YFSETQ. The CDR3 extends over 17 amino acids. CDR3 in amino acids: CASSLGSSGSVVDTQYF. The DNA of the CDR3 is TGCGCCAGCAGCTTGGGTTCAAGCGGGAGCGTGGTTGATACGCAGTATTTT. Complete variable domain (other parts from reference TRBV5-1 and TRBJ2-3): KAGVTQTPRYLIKTRGQQVTLSCSPISGHRSVSWYQQTPGQGLQFLFEYFSETQRNKGNFPGRFSGRQFSNSRSEMNVSTLELGDSALYLCASSLGSSGSVVDTQYFGPGTRLTVL.

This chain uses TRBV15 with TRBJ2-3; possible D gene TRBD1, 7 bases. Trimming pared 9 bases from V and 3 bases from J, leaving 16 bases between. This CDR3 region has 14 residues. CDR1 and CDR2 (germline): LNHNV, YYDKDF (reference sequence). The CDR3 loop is CATKAGGRTDTQYF. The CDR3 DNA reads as TGTGCCACGAAAGCAGGGGGGAGGACAGATACGCAGTATTTT.

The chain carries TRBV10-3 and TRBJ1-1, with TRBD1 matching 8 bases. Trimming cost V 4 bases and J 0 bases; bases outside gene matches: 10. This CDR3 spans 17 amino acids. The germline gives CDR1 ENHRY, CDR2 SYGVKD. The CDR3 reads CAISVSTGGRVNTEAFF. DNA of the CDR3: TGTGCCATCAGTGTGAGTACAGGGGGTCGGGTGAACACTGAAGCTTTCTTT.

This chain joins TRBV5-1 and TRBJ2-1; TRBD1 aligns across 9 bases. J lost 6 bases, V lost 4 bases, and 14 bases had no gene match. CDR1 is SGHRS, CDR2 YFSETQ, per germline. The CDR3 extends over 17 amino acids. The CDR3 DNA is TGCGCCAGCAGCCCACCCCCCGGGACAGGGAAAGGCAATGAGCAGTTCTTC. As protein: CASSPPPGTGKGNEQFF.

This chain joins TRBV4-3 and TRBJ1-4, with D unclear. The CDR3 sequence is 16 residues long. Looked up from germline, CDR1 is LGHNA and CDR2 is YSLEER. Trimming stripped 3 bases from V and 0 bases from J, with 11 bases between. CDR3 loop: CASSQIISATNEKLFF. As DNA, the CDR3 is TGCGCCAGCAGCCAGATTATCAGCGCAACTAATGAAAAACTGTTTTTT.

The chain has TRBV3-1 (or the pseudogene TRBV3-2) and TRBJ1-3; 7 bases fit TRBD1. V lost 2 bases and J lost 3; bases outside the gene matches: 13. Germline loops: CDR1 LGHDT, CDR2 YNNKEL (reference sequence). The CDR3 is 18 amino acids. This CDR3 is CASSQHSLQGGVGNTIYF. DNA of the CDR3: TGTGCCAGCAGCCAACACTCCCTTCAGGGGGGAGTTGGAAACACCATATATTTT.

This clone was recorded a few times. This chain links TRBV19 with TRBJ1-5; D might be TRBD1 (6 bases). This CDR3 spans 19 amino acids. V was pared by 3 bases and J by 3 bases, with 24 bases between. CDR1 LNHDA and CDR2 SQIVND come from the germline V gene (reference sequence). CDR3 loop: CASSIDGTRALQSNQPQHF. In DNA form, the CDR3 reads TGTGCCAGTAGTATTGACGGGACACGAGCCCTCCAGTCCAATCAGCCCCAGCATTTT.

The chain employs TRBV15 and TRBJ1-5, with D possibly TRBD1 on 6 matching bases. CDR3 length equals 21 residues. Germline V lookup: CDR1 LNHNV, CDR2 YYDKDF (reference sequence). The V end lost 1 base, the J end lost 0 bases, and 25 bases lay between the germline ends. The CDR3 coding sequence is TGTGCCACCAGCAGAGGAGGGGGAAGCGGTGGACAAGCTTATAGCAATCAGCCCCAGCATTTT. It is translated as CATSRGGGSGGQAYSNQPQHF. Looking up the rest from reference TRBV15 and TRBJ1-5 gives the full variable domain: DAMVIQNPRYQVTQFGKPVTLSCSQTLNHNVMYWYQQKSSQAPKLLFHYYDKDFNNEADTPDNFQSRRPNTSFCFLDIRSPGLGDTAMYLCATSRGGGSGGQAYSNQPQHFGDGTRLSIL.

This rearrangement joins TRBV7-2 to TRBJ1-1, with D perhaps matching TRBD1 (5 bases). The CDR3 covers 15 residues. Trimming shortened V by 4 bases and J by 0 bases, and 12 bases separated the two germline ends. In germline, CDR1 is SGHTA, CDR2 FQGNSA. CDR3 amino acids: CASSYQTGVNTEAFF. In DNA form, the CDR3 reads TGTGCCAGCAGCTATCAAACAGGAGTGAACACTGAAGCTTTCTTT.

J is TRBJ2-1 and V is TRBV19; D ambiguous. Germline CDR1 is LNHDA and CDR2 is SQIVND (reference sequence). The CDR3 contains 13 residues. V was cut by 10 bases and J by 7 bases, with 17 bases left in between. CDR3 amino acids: CATLIPSRNEQFF. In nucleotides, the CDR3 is TGTGCCACCCTAATACCCTCCCGGAATGAGCAGTTCTTC.

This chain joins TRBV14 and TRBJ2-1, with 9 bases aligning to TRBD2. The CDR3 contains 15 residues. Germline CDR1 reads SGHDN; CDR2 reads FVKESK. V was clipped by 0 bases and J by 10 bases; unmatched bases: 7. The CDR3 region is CASSQDLRGRGEQFF. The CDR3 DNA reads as TGTGCCAGCAGCCAAGATCTGCGCGGGAGGGGCGAGCAGTTCTTC.

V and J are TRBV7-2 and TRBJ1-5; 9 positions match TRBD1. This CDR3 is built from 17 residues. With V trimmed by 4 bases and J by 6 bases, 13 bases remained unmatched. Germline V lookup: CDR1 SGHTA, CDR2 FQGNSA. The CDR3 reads CASSWFKLGQGPQPQHF. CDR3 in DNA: TGTGCCAGCAGCTGGTTTAAACTTGGACAGGGGCCTCAGCCCCAGCATTTT.

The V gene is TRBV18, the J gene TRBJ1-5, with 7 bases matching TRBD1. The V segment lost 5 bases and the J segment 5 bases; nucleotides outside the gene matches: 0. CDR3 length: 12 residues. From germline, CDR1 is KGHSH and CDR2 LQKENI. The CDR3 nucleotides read TGTGCCAGCTCAGGGACAGATCAGCCCCAGCATTTT. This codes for CASSGTDQPQHF.

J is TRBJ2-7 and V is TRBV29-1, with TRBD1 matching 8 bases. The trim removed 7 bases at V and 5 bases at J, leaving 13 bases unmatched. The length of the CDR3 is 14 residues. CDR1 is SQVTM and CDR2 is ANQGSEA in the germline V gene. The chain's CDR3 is CSAARQGASDEQYF. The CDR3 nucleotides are TGCAGCGCCGCAAGGCAGGGGGCATCGGACGAGCAGTACTTC.

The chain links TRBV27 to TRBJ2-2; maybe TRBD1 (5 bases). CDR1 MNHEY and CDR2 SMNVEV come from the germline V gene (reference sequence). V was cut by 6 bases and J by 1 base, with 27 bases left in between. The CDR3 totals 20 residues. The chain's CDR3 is CASRSSYRTAQAGNTGELFF. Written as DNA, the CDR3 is TGTGCCAGCAGAAGCTCATACAGGACGGCCCAAGCAGGGAACACCGGGGAGCTGTTTTTT.